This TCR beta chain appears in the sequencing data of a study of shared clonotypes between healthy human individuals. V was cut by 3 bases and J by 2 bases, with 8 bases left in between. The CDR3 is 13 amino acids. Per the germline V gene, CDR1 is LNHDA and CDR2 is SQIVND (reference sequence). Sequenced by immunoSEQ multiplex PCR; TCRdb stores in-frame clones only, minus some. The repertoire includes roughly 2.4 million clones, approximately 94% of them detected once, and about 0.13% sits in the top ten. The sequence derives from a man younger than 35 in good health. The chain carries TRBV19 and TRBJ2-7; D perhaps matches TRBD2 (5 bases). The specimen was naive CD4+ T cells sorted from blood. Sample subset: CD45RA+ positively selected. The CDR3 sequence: CASSIAEAYEQYF. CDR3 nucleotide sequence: TGTGCCAGTAGTATCGCGGAGGCCTACGAGCAGTACTTC.